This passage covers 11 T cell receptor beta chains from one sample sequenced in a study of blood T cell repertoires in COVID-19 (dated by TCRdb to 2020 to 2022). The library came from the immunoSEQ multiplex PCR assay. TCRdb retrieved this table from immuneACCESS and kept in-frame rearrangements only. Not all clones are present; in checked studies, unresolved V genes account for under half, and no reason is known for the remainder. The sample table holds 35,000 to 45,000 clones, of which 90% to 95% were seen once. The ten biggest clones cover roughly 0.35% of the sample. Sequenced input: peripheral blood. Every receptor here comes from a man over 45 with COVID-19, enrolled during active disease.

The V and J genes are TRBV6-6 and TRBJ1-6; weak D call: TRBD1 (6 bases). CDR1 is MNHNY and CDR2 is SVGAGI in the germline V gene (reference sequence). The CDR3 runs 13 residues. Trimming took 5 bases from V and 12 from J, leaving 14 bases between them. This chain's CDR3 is CASSTQGKLPLHF. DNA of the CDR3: TGTGCCAGCAGTACACAGGGAAAGTTACCCCTCCACTTT.

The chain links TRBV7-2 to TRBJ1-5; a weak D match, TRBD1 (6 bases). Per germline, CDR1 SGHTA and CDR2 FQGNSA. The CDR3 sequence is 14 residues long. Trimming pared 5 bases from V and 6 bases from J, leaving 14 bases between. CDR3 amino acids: CASSLRQAGQPQHF. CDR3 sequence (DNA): TGTGCCAGCAGCCTAAGACAGGCTGGTCAGCCCCAGCATTTT.

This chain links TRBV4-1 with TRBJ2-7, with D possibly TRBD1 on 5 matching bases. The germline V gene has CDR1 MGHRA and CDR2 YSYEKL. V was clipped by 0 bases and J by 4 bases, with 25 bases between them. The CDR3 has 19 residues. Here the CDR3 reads CASSQDVRVGPPSIYEQYF. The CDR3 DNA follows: TGCGCCAGCAGCCAAGATGTCAGGGTGGGGCCCCCGTCCATATACGAGCAGTACTTC.

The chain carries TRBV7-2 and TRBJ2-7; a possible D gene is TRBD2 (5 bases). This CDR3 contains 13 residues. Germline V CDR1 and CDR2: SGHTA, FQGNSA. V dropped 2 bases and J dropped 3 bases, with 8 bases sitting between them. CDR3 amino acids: CASSLTGIYEQYF. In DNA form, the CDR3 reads TGTGCCAGCAGCTTAACGGGAATCTACGAGCAGTACTTC.

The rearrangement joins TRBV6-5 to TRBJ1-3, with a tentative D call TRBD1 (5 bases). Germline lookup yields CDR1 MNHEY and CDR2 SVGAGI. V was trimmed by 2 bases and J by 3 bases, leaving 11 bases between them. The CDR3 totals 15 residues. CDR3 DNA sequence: TGTGCCAGCAGTTACAATGGGGGAGGTGGAAACACCATATATTTT. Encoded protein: CASSYNGGGGNTIYF.

For the CDR3, the DNA is TGCGCCAGCAGCCAAGAGGGAGCTAACTATGGCTACACCTTC. Amino acids: CASSQEGANYGYTF. V is TRBV4-1 and J is TRBJ1-2; no reliable D call. With 0 bases removed from V and 0 bases from J, the gap between germline ends came to 5 bases. The CDR3 runs to 14 residues. Germline CDR1 and CDR2: MGHRA and YSYEKL.

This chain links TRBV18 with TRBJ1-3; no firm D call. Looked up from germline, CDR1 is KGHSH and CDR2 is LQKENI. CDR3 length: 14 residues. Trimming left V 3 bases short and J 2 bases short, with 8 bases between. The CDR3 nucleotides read TGTGCCAGCTCACCGGAGAGGGCTGGAAACACCATATATTTT. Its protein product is CASSPERAGNTIYF. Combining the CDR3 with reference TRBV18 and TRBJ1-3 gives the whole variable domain NAGVMQNPRHLVRRRGQEARLRCSPMKGHSHVYWYRQLPEEGLKFMVYLQKENIIDESGMPKERFSAEFPKEGPSILRIQQVVRGDSAAYFCASSPERAGNTIYFGEGSWLTVV.

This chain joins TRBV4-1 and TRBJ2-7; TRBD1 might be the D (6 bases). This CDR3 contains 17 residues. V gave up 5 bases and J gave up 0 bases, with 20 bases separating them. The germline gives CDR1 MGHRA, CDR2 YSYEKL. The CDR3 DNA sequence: TGCGCCAGCAGCTTCCGACTGACAGGAGGAAGCTCCTACGAGCAGTACTTC. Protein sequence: CASSFRLTGGSSYEQYF.

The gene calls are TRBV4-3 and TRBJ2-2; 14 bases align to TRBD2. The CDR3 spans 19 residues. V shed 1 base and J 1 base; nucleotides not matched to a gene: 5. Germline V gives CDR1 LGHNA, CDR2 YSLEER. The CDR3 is CASSQGPGLAGGNTGELFF. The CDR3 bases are TGCGCCAGCAGCCAAGGCCCCGGACTAGCGGGGGGGAACACCGGGGAGCTGTTTTTT.

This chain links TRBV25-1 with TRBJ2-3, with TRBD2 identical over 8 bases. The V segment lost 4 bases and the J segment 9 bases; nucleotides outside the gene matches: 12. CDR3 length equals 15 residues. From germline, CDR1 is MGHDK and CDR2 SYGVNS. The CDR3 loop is CASSAGLAPQRTQYF. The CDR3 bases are TGTGCCAGCAGTGCTGGACTAGCTCCTCAGAGAACGCAGTATTTT.

The CDR3 loop is CASSLQIAGGGNEQFF. The CDR3 DNA reads TGTGCCAGCAGCCTCCAAATAGCGGGAGGGGGGAATGAGCAGTTCTTC. This chain connects TRBV3-1 (or the pseudogene TRBV3-2) to TRBJ2-1; TRBD2 aligns across 11 bases. The V segment lost 4 bases and the J segment 7 bases; nucleotides outside the gene matches: 9. Germline assignment: CDR1 LGHDT and CDR2 YNNKEL (reference sequence). The CDR3 contains 16 residues.